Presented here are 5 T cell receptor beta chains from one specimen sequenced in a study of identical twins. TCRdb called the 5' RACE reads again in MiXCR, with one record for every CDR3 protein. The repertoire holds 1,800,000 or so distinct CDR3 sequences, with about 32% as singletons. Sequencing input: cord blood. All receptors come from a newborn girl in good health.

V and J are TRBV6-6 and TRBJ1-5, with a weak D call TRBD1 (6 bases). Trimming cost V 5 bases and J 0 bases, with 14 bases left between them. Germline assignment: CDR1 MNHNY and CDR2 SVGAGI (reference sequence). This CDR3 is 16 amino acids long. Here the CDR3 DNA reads TGTGCCAGCAGTAGTTTACAGGGCATTAGCAATCAGCCCCAGCATTTT. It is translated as CASSSLQGISNQPQHF.

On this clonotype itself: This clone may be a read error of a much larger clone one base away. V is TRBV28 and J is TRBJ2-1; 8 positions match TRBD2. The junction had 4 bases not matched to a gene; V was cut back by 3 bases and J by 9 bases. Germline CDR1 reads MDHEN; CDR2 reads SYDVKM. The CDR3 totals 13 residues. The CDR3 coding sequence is TGTGCCAGCAGTTTGAAGCGGGAGAGTGAGCAGTTCTTC. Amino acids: CASSLKRESEQFF.

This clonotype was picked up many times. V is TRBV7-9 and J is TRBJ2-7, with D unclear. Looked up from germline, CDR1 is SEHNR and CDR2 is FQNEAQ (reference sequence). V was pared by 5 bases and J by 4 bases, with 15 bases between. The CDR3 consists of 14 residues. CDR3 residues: CASSGTNPDYEQYF. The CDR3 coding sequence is TGTGCCAGCAGCGGTACGAATCCCGATTACGAGCAGTACTTC.

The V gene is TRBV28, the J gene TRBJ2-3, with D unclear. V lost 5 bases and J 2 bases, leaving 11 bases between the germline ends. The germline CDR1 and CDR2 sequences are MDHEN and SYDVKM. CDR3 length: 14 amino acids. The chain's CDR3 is CASSRRSTTDTQYF. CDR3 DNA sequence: TGTGCCAGCAGTCGTCGTTCCACCACAGATACGCAGTATTTT.

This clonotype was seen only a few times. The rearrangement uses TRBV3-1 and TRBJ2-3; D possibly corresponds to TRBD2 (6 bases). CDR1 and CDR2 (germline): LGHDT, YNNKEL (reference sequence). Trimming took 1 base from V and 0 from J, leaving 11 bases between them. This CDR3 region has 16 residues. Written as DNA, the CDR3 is TGTGCCAGCAGCCAAGGCCCTAGCGTTAGCACAGATACGCAGTATTTT. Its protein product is CASSQGPSVSTDTQYF.